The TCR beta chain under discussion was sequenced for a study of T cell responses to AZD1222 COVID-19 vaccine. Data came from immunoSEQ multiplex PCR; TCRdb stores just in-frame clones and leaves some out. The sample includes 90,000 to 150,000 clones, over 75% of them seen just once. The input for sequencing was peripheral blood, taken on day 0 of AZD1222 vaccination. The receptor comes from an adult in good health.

The CDR3 sequence is CASSLGNQNTEAFF. CDR3 nucleotide sequence: TGTGCCAGCAGCTTAGGGAATCAGAACACTGAAGCTTTCTTT. The rearrangement uses TRBV7-9 and TRBJ1-1; D uncertain. The CDR3 is 14 amino acids. Germline assignment: CDR1 SEHNR and CDR2 FQNEAQ (reference sequence). Trimming took off 1 base at V and 1 base at J, with 7 bases between the two ends.